This TCR beta chain was identified in a study of cytomegalovirus exposure and HLA in healthy donors. The CDR3 runs 14 residues. Trimming took 0 bases from V and 5 from J; bases not matched to a gene: 4. Per germline, CDR1 SGHRS and CDR2 YFSETQ. The primer mix had 60 Vbeta and 13 Jbeta primers. The repertoire was sequenced with immunoSEQ multiplex PCR; TCRdb's copy has only in-frame clones and lacks some. This sample's clone table lists around 160,000 clones. Material: PBMCs. The chain is built from TRBV5-1 and TRBJ2-5, with TRBD1 identical over 7 bases. The receptor's source is a woman aged 45 to 65 in good health and CMV-seronegative. The chain's CDR3 is CASSLEEQGETQYF. The CDR3 coding sequence is TGCGCCAGCAGCTTGGAGGAACAGGGGGAGACCCAGTACTTC.